These 16 T cell receptor beta chains were sequenced from one sample in a study of cytomegalovirus exposure and HLA in healthy donors. The PCR employed 60 Vbeta primers together with 13 Jbeta primers. TCRdb keeps only in-frame clones here, not all; method: immunoSEQ multiplex PCR. The table lists about 270,000 clones, 86% of them singletons. The sequencing input was PBMCs. Receptors originate from a man between 35 and 55 years old in good health and CMV-seropositive.

The CDR3: CASSPGDSYNEQFF. DNA of the CDR3: TGTGCCAGCAGTCCAGGGGATTCTTACAATGAGCAGTTCTTC. This sequence joins TRBV6-5 and TRBJ2-1; perhaps TRBD1 as D (6 bases). Germline CDR1 MNHEY, CDR2 SVGAGI. The ends were cut back, 5 bases at V and 4 bases at J, with 12 bases in the middle. The CDR3 runs to 14 residues.

The rearrangement uses TRBV7-8 and TRBJ2-7, with D possibly being TRBD1 (6 bases). The CDR3 consists of 15 residues. V was clipped by 5 bases and J by 6 bases, with 20 bases between them. From germline, CDR1 is SGHVS and CDR2 FQNEAQ. The CDR3 here is CASSLGRPGHGEQYF. CDR3 sequence (DNA): TGTGCCAGCAGCCTCGGGCGCCCGGGACACGGCGAGCAGTACTTC.

This chain joins TRBV2 and TRBJ2-3; TRBD2 agrees at 8 bases. The CDR3 has 16 amino acids. The germline V gene has CDR1 SNHLY and CDR2 FYNNEI. V trimming: 2 bases; J trimming: 2 bases; junction bases outside the gene matches: 6. The CDR3 here is CASSESTSGYTDTQYF. The CDR3 DNA reads TGTGCCAGCAGTGAAAGCACTAGCGGATACACAGATACGCAGTATTTT.

This clone was seen a single time. This sequence joins TRBV18 and TRBJ2-5; D is possibly TRBD1 (5 bases). Germline V gene lookup returns CDR1 KGHSH and CDR2 LQKENI. The V and J ends lost 2 bases and 3 bases respectively, with 7 bases between them. The length of the CDR3 is 13 residues. This CDR3 is CASSPRGKETQYF. Here the CDR3 DNA reads TGTGCCAGCTCACCAAGGGGCAAAGAGACCCAGTACTTC.

The rearrangement links TRBV5-1 to TRBJ1-5; D may be TRBD1 (6 bases). Trimming took off 4 bases at V and 3 bases at J, with 14 bases between the two ends. The CDR3 contains 15 residues. The germline CDR1 and CDR2 sequences are SGHRS and YFSETQ. The CDR3 loop reads CASSPDTGHNQPQHF. Here the CDR3 DNA reads TGCGCCAGCAGCCCGGACACAGGGCACAATCAGCCCCAGCATTTT.

A single count supports this clone. The J gene is TRBJ2-7, the V gene TRBV4-3; D remains unclear. V lost 0 bases to trimming and J lost 2 bases, with 11 bases between them. The germline gives CDR1 LGHNA, CDR2 YSLEER. CDR3 length equals 15 residues. The CDR3 sequence is CASSQEQDSPYEQYF. The CDR3 coding sequence is TGCGCCAGCAGCCAAGAGCAGGATTCACCCTACGAGCAGTACTTC.

This clone showed up just once. The CDR3 sequence is CASSGRIAGGPETQYF. DNA for the CDR3: TGTGCCAGCAGCGGGAGAATAGCGGGAGGGCCAGAGACCCAGTACTTC. The genes are TRBV9 and TRBJ2-5, with 11 bases lining up with TRBD2. The germline gives CDR1 SGDLS, CDR2 YYNGEE. V lost 3 bases and J lost 4; bases outside the gene matches: 8. CDR3 size: 16 residues.

The chain combines TRBV6-5 with TRBJ1-2; TRBD1 matches at 9 bases. Germline values: CDR1 MNHEY, CDR2 SVGAGI. The CDR3 is made up of 14 amino acids. The V gene end was trimmed by 4 bases and the J gene end by 5 bases; junction bases not matched to a gene: 5. The CDR3 DNA sequence: TGTGCCAGCAGTTGGACAGGGGAGAGTTATGGCTACACCTTC. Translated, it gives CASSWTGESYGYTF.

CDR3 residues: CAWSPSSGRATEQFF. The CDR3 DNA follows: TGTGCCTGGAGTCCATCGAGCGGGAGGGCCACTGAGCAGTTCTTC. J is TRBJ2-1 and V is TRBV30; TRBD2 matches 10 bases. Germline lookup yields CDR1 GTSNPN and CDR2 SVGIG (reference sequence). The junction had 10 bases not matched to a gene; V was cut back by 2 bases and J by 9 bases. The CDR3 totals 15 residues.

The rearrangement joins TRBV19 to TRBJ1-4; TRBD1 aligns across 9 bases. J gave up 5 bases and V 3 bases, and 4 bases lay outside the gene matches. Germline values: CDR1 LNHDA, CDR2 SQIVND (reference sequence). The CDR3 contains 15 residues. DNA of the CDR3: TGTGCCAGTAGTATCTGGGACAGGGAGAATGAAAAACTGTTTTTT. Encoded protein: CASSIWDRENEKLFF. Variable domain in full (rest from reference TRBV19 and TRBJ1-4): DGGITQSPKYLFRKEGQNVTLSCEQNLNHDAMYWYRQDPGQGLRLIYYSQIVNDFQKGDIAEGYSVSREKKESFPLTVTSAQKNPTAFYLCASSIWDRENEKLFFGSGTQLSVL.

The V gene is TRBV28, the J gene TRBJ2-7; TRBD2 matches 11 bases. Germline V gives CDR1 MDHEN, CDR2 SYDVKM. Trimming removed 2 bases from V and 3 bases from J; junction bases left unmatched: 3. The CDR3 extends over 15 amino acids. CDR3 residues: CASSLRLAGIYEQYF. Written as DNA, the CDR3 is TGTGCCAGCAGTTTACGACTAGCGGGAATCTACGAGCAGTACTTC.

CDR3 in amino acids: CASDRLTGETGELFF. CDR3 DNA sequence: TGTGCCAGCGACCGACTTACGGGGGAAACCGGGGAGCTGTTTTTT. V and J are TRBV2 and TRBJ2-2; D may be TRBD2 (6 bases). The length of the CDR3 is 15 residues. Germline assignment: CDR1 SNHLY and CDR2 FYNNEI. V lost 8 bases and J lost 5, with 18 bases in between.

Comment on this clone: The same CDR3 arises from other DNA sequences in this sample as well. The chain is built from TRBV4-3 and TRBJ2-7; TRBD1 aligns across 8 bases. CDR3 size: 14 residues. After removal of 3 bases from V and 0 bases from J, the junction contained 1 base not matched to a gene. Per the germline V gene, CDR1 is LGHNA and CDR2 is YSLEER. The CDR3 loop reads CASSHGQGSYEQYF. DNA of the CDR3: TGCGCCAGCAGCCACGGACAGGGCTCCTACGAGCAGTACTTC.

V usage is TRBV7-2 and J usage is TRBJ2-1; 11 bases map to TRBD2. The CDR3 extends over 15 amino acids. Germline V CDR1 and CDR2: SGHTA, FQGNSA. The V and J ends lost 4 bases and 6 bases, in that order; junction bases with no gene match: 5. The CDR3 region is CASSSRLAGPNEQFF. CDR3 sequence (DNA): TGTGCCAGCAGCTCAAGACTAGCGGGACCCAATGAGCAGTTCTTC.

This clone was seen only once. CDR3: CASRVDRAASPLHF. In DNA, the CDR3 is TGCGCCAGCAGGGTGGACAGGGCCGCATCACCCCTCCACTTT. This chain connects TRBV5-1 to TRBJ1-6, with 8 bases matching TRBD1. From germline, CDR1 is SGHRS and CDR2 YFSETQ. CDR3 length equals 14 residues. The V segment lost 5 bases and the J segment 10 bases; nucleotides outside the gene matches: 8.

The chain recombines TRBV6-5 with TRBJ1-2, with 9 bases that match TRBD1. Per the germline V gene, CDR1 is MNHEY and CDR2 is SVGAGI. The junction had 8 bases not matched to a gene; V was cut back by 7 bases and J by 2 bases. The CDR3 spans 15 residues. The CDR3 is CASKPQGAQNYGYTF. The CDR3 DNA reads TGTGCCAGCAAGCCACAGGGGGCGCAAAACTATGGCTACACCTTC.